One sample yielded the 26 T cell receptor beta chains listed below, sequenced in a study of vaccination and CD4 T cells after COVID-19. Their specific antigens are unknown. The treatment is: roughly 11-day PBMC culture with coronavirus spike peptide pools or control peptides (ViraFEST assay). An Oncomine TCR Beta short-read assay was used to sequence the DNA from cultured CD4+ T cells. TCRdb reprocessed the PCR reads via MiXCR and lists one record per CDR3 protein. The profile shows 15,000 to 17,000 distinct CDR3 sequences, over 45% of them singletons. The source was CD4+ T cells from blood, cultured in vitro, collected before SARS-CoV-2 vaccination. Receptor source: a human donor who had recovered from COVID-19.

The V call is TRBV5-4, the J call TRBJ2-2, with D unresolved. The CDR3 consists of 14 residues. CDR1 is SGHNT and CDR2 is YYREEE in the germline V gene (reference sequence). Trimming removed 2 bases at V and 2 bases at J, with 7 bases between. DNA for the CDR3: TGTGCCAGCAGCTTTATCAGTAACACCGGGGAGCTGTTTTTT. Its protein product is CASSFISNTGELFF. The variable domain in full, with the rest retrieved from reference TRBV5-4 and TRBJ2-2, is ETGVTQSPTHLIKTRGQQVTLRCSSQSGHNTVSWYQQALGQGPQFIFQYYREEENGRGNFPPRFSGLQFPNYSSELNVNALELDDSALYLCASSFISNTGELFFGEGSRLTVL.

This clonotype occurred a few times. J is TRBJ1-6 and V is TRBV12-3 or TRBV12-4; the D gene is possibly TRBD1 (5 bases). V lost 3 bases, J lost 7 bases, and 10 bases lay in between. The CDR3 runs 14 residues. The chain's CDR3 is CASSFGWDNSPLHF. As DNA, the CDR3 is TGTGCCAGCAGTTTTGGGTGGGACAATTCACCCCTCCACTTT.

With respect to this clonotype: Germline and junction disagree at one end, which may indicate a read error. The chain links TRBV7-2 to TRBJ2-7, with TRBD2 matching over 8 bases. The V gene's germline CDR1 is SGHTA and CDR2 FQGNSA. The length of the CDR3 is 13 residues. The CDR3 loop reads CANSGSGTYEQYF. The CDR3 nucleotides are TGTGCCAACAGCGGGAGCGGCACCTACGAGCAGTACTTC. Complete variable domain (other parts from reference TRBV7-2 and TRBJ2-7): GAGVSQSPSNKVTEKGKDVELRCDPISGHTALYWYRQSLGQGLEFLIYFQGNSAPDKSGLPSDRFSAERTGGSVSTLTIQRTQQEDSAVYLCANSGSGTYEQYFGPGTRLTVT.

In its sample, this clonotype ranks as large. This chain links TRBV28 with TRBJ2-3; 11 bases agree with TRBD2. This CDR3 has 16 amino acids. After removal of 5 bases from V and 4 bases from J, the junction contained 8 bases not matched to a gene. Germline CDR1 reads MDHEN; CDR2 reads SYDVKM. CDR3 nucleotides: TGTGCCAGCAGTCCCGCCGGGACTAGCGGATCAGATACGCAGTATTTT. Protein product: CASSPAGTSGSDTQYF.

The chain combines TRBV7-4 with TRBJ1-2; possible D gene TRBD1, 5 bases. Germline V CDR1 and CDR2: SGHVT, SQSDAQ. The CDR3 consists of 12 residues. The ends were cut back, 4 bases at V and 9 bases at J, with 12 bases in the middle. The CDR3 is CASSYGRVRYTF. The CDR3 DNA is TGTGCCAGCAGCTACGGCAGGGTCCGCTACACCTTC.

V and J are TRBV19 and TRBJ2-3; the D gene is possibly TRBD1 (5 bases). Trimming left V 7 bases short and J 6 bases short, with 17 bases between. This CDR3 has 14 amino acids. The germline V gene has CDR1 LNHDA and CDR2 SQIVND (reference sequence). The CDR3 spells CASNGDRGWDTQYF. CDR3 coding DNA: TGTGCCAGTAACGGCGACAGAGGTTGGGATACGCAGTATTTT.

This clonotype was counted only a few times. The chain combines TRBV20-1 with TRBJ1-1; perhaps TRBD1 as D (5 bases). Between the trimmed V and J ends, which lost 4 bases and 2 bases, there was a span of 14 bases. The CDR3 loop spans 14 amino acids. Germline V gene sequence: CDR1 DFQATT, CDR2 SNEGSKA (reference sequence). The CDR3 nucleotides are TGCAGTGCTACTACCGGGACCATTAACACTGAAGCTTTCTTT. Translation gives CSATTGTINTEAFF.

The chain joins TRBV20-1 to TRBJ2-1, with 9 nucleotides matching TRBD2. The CDR3 is made up of 15 amino acids. CDR1 and CDR2 (germline): DFQATT, SNEGSKA (reference sequence). V dropped 3 bases and J dropped 5; count of bases not matched to a gene: 8. CDR3 amino acids: CSASAAGGGNNEQFF. The CDR3 bases are TGCAGTGCTAGTGCAGCGGGAGGCGGTAACAATGAGCAGTTCTTC.

J is TRBJ2-3 and V is TRBV20-1; weak D call: TRBD2 (7 bases). V lost 0 bases and J 2 bases, leaving 12 bases between the germline ends. Germline V lookup: CDR1 DFQATT, CDR2 SNEGSKA (reference sequence). The CDR3 covers 15 residues. DNA for the CDR3: TGCAGTGCTAGAGAAAAGGGGGGGATCACAGATACGCAGTATTTT. The encoded protein is CSAREKGGITDTQYF.

The rearrangement links TRBV2 to TRBJ2-1, with TRBD2 matching over 13 bases. Germline V lookup: CDR1 SNHLY, CDR2 FYNNEI. V gave up 5 bases and J gave up 9 bases; unmatched junction bases: 4. This CDR3 region has 14 residues. The CDR3 coding sequence is TGTGCCAGCAGTTGGACTAGCGGGAGTGGTGAGCAGTTCTTC. This sequence encodes CASSWTSGSGEQFF.

This chain joins TRBV28 and TRBJ2-1; the D is unclear. V was shortened by 1 base and J by 9 bases, with 19 bases between the two germline ends. CDR1 is MDHEN and CDR2 is SYDVKM in the germline V gene. The CDR3 extends over 16 amino acids. The CDR3 reads CASSLFAVGFVGEQFF. CDR3 nucleotide sequence: TGTGCCAGCAGTTTATTTGCAGTTGGGTTTGTGGGTGAGCAGTTCTTC.

This clonotype was found a few times. The chain uses TRBV24-1 and TRBJ2-3; D is unclear. Deletions cut 4 bases from V and 2 bases from J, with 12 bases between. Germline CDR1 and CDR2: KGHDR and SFDVKD. This CDR3 is built from 15 residues. The CDR3 is CATSEVGIATDTQYF. In DNA, the CDR3 is TGTGCCACCAGTGAGGTGGGCATTGCCACAGATACGCAGTATTTT.

This chain joins TRBV6-5 and TRBJ2-3; no reliable D call. There are 16 residues in the CDR3. CDR1 is MNHEY, CDR2 SVGAGI, per germline. Between the trimmed V and J ends, which lost 3 bases and 6 bases, there was a span of 19 bases. CDR3 sequence: CASSYTNTEAEDTQYF. The CDR3 bases are TGTGCCAGCAGTTATACCAACACCGAAGCAGAGGATACGCAGTATTTT.

About this clonotype itself: Its ends do not fully match the called genes, so a read error is possible. This chain joins TRBV6-4 and TRBJ2-3, with 8 positions matching TRBD2. The CDR3 has 15 amino acids. Germline V CDR1 and CDR2: MRHNA, SNTAGT. CDR3 sequence (DNA): TGTGCCAGCAGTGAGGGGCGGGAGGTGACGGATACGCGGTATTTT. This codes for CASSEGREVTDTRYF.

The chain uses TRBV6-1 and TRBJ2-7, with D possibly being TRBD1 or TRBD2 (5 bases each). This CDR3 is 12 amino acids long. Deletions cut 6 bases from V and 3 bases from J, with 9 bases between. Germline CDR1 is MNHNS and CDR2 is SASEGT. The CDR3 here is CASRRGDYEQYF. In DNA, the CDR3 is TGTGCCAGCAGGAGAGGGGACTACGAGCAGTACTTC.

CDR3 loop: CASSLSGTGPYEQYF. CDR3 sequence (DNA): TGTGCCAGCAGTTTATCCGGGACAGGCCCTTACGAGCAGTACTTC. The chain combines TRBV12-3 or TRBV12-4 with TRBJ2-7; 8 nucleotides align to TRBD1. This CDR3 comprises 15 residues. The V and J ends lost 2 bases and 4 bases, in that order; junction bases with no gene match: 7.

This chain joins TRBV28 and TRBJ2-3; either TRBD1 or TRBD2 may supply D (5 bases each). Trimming pared 5 bases from V and 3 bases from J, leaving 12 bases between. This CDR3 region has 14 residues. CDR1 is MDHEN and CDR2 is SYDVKM in the germline V gene. The CDR3: CASSTTRGTDTQYF. As DNA, the CDR3 is TGTGCCAGCAGTACCACTAGGGGTACAGATACGCAGTATTTT.

The genes are TRBV20-1 and TRBJ2-7; D may be TRBD1 (6 bases). Germline V gives CDR1 DFQATT, CDR2 SNEGSKA (reference sequence). This CDR3 has 12 amino acids. Trimming cost V 6 bases and J 3 bases, with 12 bases left between them. In nucleotides, the CDR3 is TGCAGTGCACATTCAGGGGTCTACGAGCAGTACTTC. Translated: CSAHSGVYEQYF.

This clonotype was observed a few times. The V call is TRBV20-1, the J call TRBJ1-5, with D possibly matching TRBD1 (5 bases). Per the germline V gene, CDR1 is DFQATT and CDR2 is SNEGSKA (reference sequence). Between the trimmed V and J ends, which lost 0 bases and 7 bases, there was a span of 22 bases. The CDR3 is made up of 17 amino acids. For the CDR3, the DNA is TGCAGTGCTAGAGATTCGCGGGGAGGCAGGGTGAAACAGCCCCAGCATTTT. Translating it yields CSARDSRGGRVKQPQHF.

This clonotype was counted only a few times. The J gene is TRBJ1-2, the V gene TRBV7-9; 10 nucleotides line up with TRBD1. Germline CDR1 reads SEHNR; CDR2 reads FQNEAQ (reference sequence). With 5 bases clipped from V and 4 bases from J, the junction kept 4 bases outside the gene matches. The CDR3 is 14 amino acids. The CDR3: CASSQRQGAYGYTF. CDR3 in DNA: TGTGCCAGCAGCCAAAGACAGGGGGCCTATGGCTACACCTTC.

CDR3 residues: CASSTGNTIYF. In DNA form, the CDR3 reads TGTGCCAGCAGTACTGGAAACACCATATATTTT. V gene TRBV6-1 combines with J gene TRBJ1-3; D gene unclear. V lost 5 bases to trimming and J lost 2 bases, with 1 base between them. The germline V gene encodes CDR1 MNHNS and CDR2 SASEGT. This CDR3 has 11 residues.

V usage is TRBV29-1 and J usage is TRBJ1-5; D remains ambiguous. CDR3 length: 22 residues. V was clipped by 3 bases and J by 1 base, with 34 bases between them. CDR1 and CDR2 from the germline V gene are SQVTM and ANQGSEA. The CDR3 protein is CSVDHVVRNVGVRTGSNQPQHF. DNA for the CDR3: TGCAGCGTTGACCACGTCGTTCGTAACGTCGGGGTACGGACGGGAAGCAATCAGCCCCAGCATTTT.

The chain is built from TRBV6-1 and TRBJ2-3; 9 positions match TRBD1. CDR3 length: 13 amino acids. Germline CDR1 MNHNS, CDR2 SASEGT. V shed 10 bases and J 5 bases; nucleotides not matched to a gene: 7. The CDR3 here is CATPRTGEDTQYF. In DNA form, the CDR3 reads TGTGCCACCCCCCGGACAGGGGAAGATACGCAGTATTTT.

V gene TRBV20-1 combines with J gene TRBJ1-4; D call uncertain. V lost 0 bases, J lost 7 bases, and 9 bases lay in between. Germline loops: CDR1 DFQATT, CDR2 SNEGSKA (reference sequence). The CDR3 is 13 amino acids. The CDR3 spells CSARDLGAEKLFF. As DNA, the CDR3 is TGCAGTGCTAGAGATCTGGGCGCTGAAAAACTGTTTTTT.

This clonotype was counted a few times. The chain joins TRBV2 to TRBJ1-2; D perhaps matches TRBD1 (5 bases). The CDR3 totals 15 residues. Germline CDR1 is SNHLY and CDR2 is FYNNEI. With 4 bases removed from V and 0 bases from J, the gap between germline ends came to 12 bases. The CDR3 region is CASSANRMTNYGYTF. The CDR3 coding sequence is TGTGCCAGCAGTGCAAACAGGATGACTAACTATGGCTACACCTTC.

This clonotype was picked up one time. The junction and the germline gene differ at one end; a read error may be behind it. The chain carries TRBV10-1 and TRBJ2-7; D ambiguous. The germline CDR1 and CDR2 sequences are WNHNN and SYGVQD (reference sequence). The CDR3 contains 13 residues. CDR3 in amino acids: CASSELPGVPGNF. In DNA, the CDR3 is TGCGCCAGCAGTGAGCTCCCTGGGGTTCCGGGCAACTTC.